The clone carrying this T cell receptor beta chain was seen only once. V was shortened by 0 bases and J by 5 bases, with 14 bases between the two germline ends. The CDR3 is 15 residues long. CDR1 is SGHRS, CDR2 YFSETQ, per germline. The data stem from a study of shared clonotypes between healthy human individuals. Template for every sorted-subset replicate PCR totaled approximately 0.2 ug DNA, around 32,000 T cell genomes. Profiling relied on immunoSEQ multiplex PCR, and the TCRdb table lists in-frame clones only, not all of them. The sample consists of around 1,100,000 clones, around 77% of them appearing once.

The sequence came from a man between 18 and 35 years old in good health. Some clones in this sample may be carry-over from other donors' samples. Material: memory CD4+ T cells from PBMCs. Subset defined: CD45RA-negative fraction. V and J are TRBV5-1 and TRBJ2-5; a weak D match, TRBD1 (5 bases). The CDR3 coding sequence is TGCGCCAGCAGCTTGGGGGGCGATTTCGGCGAGACCCAGTACTTC. This codes for CASSLGGDFGETQYF.